The sequence of this T cell receptor beta chain was determined in a study of T cell repertoires in cytomegalovirus infection. Study overall: Public TCR beta signatures provided an indication of both CMV infection and a matching HLA type.

TCRdb reprocessed the reads with MiXCR, giving one entry per CDR3 protein. The sample records more than 200,000 distinct CDR3 sequences, approximately 9.2% being singletons. Study observations and caveats: Frequencies of public TCR beta families were cumulated, and this identified carriers of CMV plus the relevant HLA. Dominant in the ex vivo response were TCR beta clonotypes restricted by HLA-C and specific for CMV.

The CDR3 covers 18 residues. The germline V gene has CDR1 LGHNA and CDR2 YNFKEQ. V dropped 0 bases and J dropped 1; count of bases not matched to a gene: 11. Many counts were recorded for this clonotype. Its target is unknown. This rearrangement joins TRBV4-2 to TRBJ1-2, with 7 bases identical to TRBD1. The sequencing input was PBMCs. The sequence derives from a human donor in good health (CMV status not recorded). Some clones in this sample may be carry-over from other donors' samples. The CDR3 region has the DNA TGTGCCAGCAGCCAAGAGGTGAGGTGGACAGGATTTAACTATGGCTACACCTTC. Translated: CASSQEVRWTGFNYGYTF.